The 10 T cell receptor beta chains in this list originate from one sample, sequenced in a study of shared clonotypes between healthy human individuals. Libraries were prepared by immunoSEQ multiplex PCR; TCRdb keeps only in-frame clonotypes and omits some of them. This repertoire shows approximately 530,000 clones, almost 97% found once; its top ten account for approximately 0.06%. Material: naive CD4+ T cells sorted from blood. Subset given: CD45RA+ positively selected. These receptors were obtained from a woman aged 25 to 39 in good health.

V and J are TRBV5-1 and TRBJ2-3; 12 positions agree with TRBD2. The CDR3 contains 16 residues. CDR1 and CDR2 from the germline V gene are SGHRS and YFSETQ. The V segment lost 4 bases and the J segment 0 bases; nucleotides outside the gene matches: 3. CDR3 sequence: CASSRGLAGSTDTQYF. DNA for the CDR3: TGCGCCAGCAGCAGAGGACTAGCGGGGAGCACAGATACGCAGTATTTT.

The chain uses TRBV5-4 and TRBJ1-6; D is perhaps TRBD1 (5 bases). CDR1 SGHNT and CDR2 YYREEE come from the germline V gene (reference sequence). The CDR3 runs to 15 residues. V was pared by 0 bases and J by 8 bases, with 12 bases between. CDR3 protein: CASSLAYGADSPLHF. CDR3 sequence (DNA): TGTGCCAGCAGCTTGGCGTATGGGGCAGATTCACCCCTCCACTTT. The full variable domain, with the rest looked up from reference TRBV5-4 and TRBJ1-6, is ETGVTQSPTHLIKTRGQQVTLRCSSQSGHNTVSWYQQALGQGPQFIFQYYREEENGRGNFPPRFSGLQFPNYSSELNVNALELDDSALYLCASSLAYGADSPLHFGNGTRLTVT.

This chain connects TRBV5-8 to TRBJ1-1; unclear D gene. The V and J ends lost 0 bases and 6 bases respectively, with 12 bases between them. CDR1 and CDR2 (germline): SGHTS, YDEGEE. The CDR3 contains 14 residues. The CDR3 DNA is TGTGCCAGCAGCTTGGATCCTAGGGCTCCTGAAGCTTTCTTT. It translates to CASSLDPRAPEAFF. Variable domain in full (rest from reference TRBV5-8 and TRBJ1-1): EAGVTQSPTHLIKTRGQQATLRCSPISGHTSVYWYQQALGLGLQFLLWYDEGEERNRGNFPPRFSGRQFPNYSSELNVNALELEDSALYLCASSLDPRAPEAFFGQGTRLTVV.

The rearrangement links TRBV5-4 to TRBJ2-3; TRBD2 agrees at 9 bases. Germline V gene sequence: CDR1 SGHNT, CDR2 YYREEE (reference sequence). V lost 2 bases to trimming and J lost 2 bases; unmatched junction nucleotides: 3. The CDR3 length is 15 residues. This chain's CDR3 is CASSLTSGFTDTQYF. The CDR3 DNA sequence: TGTGCCAGCAGCTTAACTAGCGGGTTCACAGATACGCAGTATTTT.

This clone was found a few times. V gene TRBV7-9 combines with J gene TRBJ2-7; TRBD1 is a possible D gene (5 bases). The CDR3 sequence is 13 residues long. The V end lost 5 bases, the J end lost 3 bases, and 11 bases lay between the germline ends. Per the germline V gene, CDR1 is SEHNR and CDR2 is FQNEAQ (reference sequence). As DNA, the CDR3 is TGTGCCAGCAGCCACCCAGGGATCTACGAGCAGTACTTC. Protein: CASSHPGIYEQYF.

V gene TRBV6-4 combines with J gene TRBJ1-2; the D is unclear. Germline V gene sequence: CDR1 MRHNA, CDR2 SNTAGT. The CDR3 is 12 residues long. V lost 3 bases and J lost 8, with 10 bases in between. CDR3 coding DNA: TGTGCCAGCAGTGAGGGCGTAGGGGGCTACACCTTC. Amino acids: CASSEGVGGYTF.

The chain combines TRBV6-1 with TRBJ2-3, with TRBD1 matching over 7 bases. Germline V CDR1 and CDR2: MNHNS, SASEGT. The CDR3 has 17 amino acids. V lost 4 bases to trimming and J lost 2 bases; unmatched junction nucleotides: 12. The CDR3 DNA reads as TGTGCCAGCAGTGTCCTTAAGGGGGCGGTCCCCACAGATACGCAGTATTTT. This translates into CASSVLKGAVPTDTQYF.

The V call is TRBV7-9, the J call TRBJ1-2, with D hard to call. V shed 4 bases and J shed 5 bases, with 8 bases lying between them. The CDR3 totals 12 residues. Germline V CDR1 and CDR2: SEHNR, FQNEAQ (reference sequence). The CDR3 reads CASSSLEYGYTF. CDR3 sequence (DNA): TGTGCCAGCAGCTCTTTGGAATATGGCTACACCTTC.

CDR3 sequence reads: CASSYRILAGSINEQYF. CDR3 nucleotide sequence: TGTGCCAGCAGTTATCGCATACTAGCGGGCTCTATTAACGAGCAGTACTTC. This chain uses TRBV27 with TRBJ2-7; 9 positions agree with TRBD2. The CDR3 length is 17 residues. With V trimmed by 4 bases and J by 5 bases, 15 bases remained unmatched. CDR1 is MNHEY and CDR2 is SMNVEV in the germline V gene (reference sequence).

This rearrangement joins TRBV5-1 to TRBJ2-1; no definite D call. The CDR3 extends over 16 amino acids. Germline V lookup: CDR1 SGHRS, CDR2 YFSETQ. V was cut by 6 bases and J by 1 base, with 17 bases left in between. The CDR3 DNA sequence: TGCGCCAGCAATCTTTCCCCGGGTAGTTCCTACAATGAGCAGTTCTTC. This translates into CASNLSPGSSYNEQFF.